Listed here are 30 T cell receptor beta chains from one sample, sequenced in a study of breast tumors, draining lymph nodes, adjacent tissues. Samples came from axillary lymph nodes draining the breast cancer. TCRdb redid the calling of the multiplex PCR reads with MiXCR, one entry per CDR3 protein. The sample lists about 200,000 distinct CDR3 sequences, around 33% occurring once. Material: axillary lymph node tissue. Receptors originate from a female donor with breast cancer. Some clones in this sample may be carry-over from other donors' samples.

This clonotype came up many times. This chain connects TRBV7-8 to TRBJ1-2; weak D call: TRBD1 (6 bases). The germline V and J ends were trimmed by 5 bases and 5 bases, with 15 bases remaining between them. The CDR3 totals 14 residues. Germline values: CDR1 SGHVS, CDR2 FQNEAQ. CDR3 residues: CASSLETGTYGYTF. The CDR3 bases are TGTGCCAGCAGCCTCGAAACAGGGACTTATGGCTACACCTTC. Together with reference TRBV7-8 and TRBJ1-2, the CDR3 gives the full variable domain: GAGVSQSPRYKVAKRGQDVALRCDPISGHVSLFWYQQALGQGPEFLTYFQNEAQLDKSGLPSDRFFAERPEGSVSTLKIQRTQQEDSAVYLCASSLETGTYGYTFGSGTRLTVV.

For this clonotype: The junction shows a germline mismatch at one end, possibly a read error. The chain recombines TRBV7-9 with TRBJ1-4; no clear D. CDR1 and CDR2 from the germline V gene are SEHNR and FQNEAQ (reference sequence). This CDR3 region has 16 residues. The CDR3 sequence: CASSLLLDTDKEKLVF. The CDR3 bases are TGTGCCAGCAGCTTATTGCTCGACACGGATAAAGAAAAACTGGTTTTT.

This clonotype was detected once. The chain links TRBV9 to TRBJ2-2, with D possibly TRBD1 on 5 matching bases. V lost 0 bases, J lost 11 bases, and 14 bases lay in between. This CDR3 spans 14 amino acids. Germline V gene data show CDR1 as SGDLS and CDR2 as YYNGEE. The CDR3 sequence is CASSVGNRPGELFF. In DNA, the CDR3 is TGTGCCAGCAGCGTAGGCAACAGGCCGGGTGAGCTGTTTTTT. Variable domain in full (rest from reference TRBV9 and TRBJ2-2): DSGVTQTPKHLITATGQRVTLRCSPRSGDLSVYWYQQSLDQGLQFLIQYYNGEERAKGNILERFSAQQFPDLHSELNLSSLELGDSALYFCASSVGNRPGELFFGEGSRLTVL.

About this clonotype itself: A much bigger clone sits one base away, suggesting this may be a read error. The J gene is TRBJ2-7, the V gene TRBV5-4; a weak D match, TRBD1 (6 bases). V shed 3 bases and J shed 5 bases, with 15 bases lying between them. This CDR3 is built from 14 residues. Germline loops: CDR1 SGHNT, CDR2 YYREEE (reference sequence). The CDR3 loop reads CASSSYRARDEQYF. The CDR3 region has the DNA TGTGCCAGCAGCTCCTACAGGGCGCGGGACGAGCAGTACTTC.

A remark on this clonotype: One base away lies a much larger clone, so this may be a sequencing read error. V usage is TRBV18 and J usage is TRBJ2-5; 8 nucleotides match TRBD1. The CDR3 contains 15 residues. Trimming removed 6 bases from V and 2 bases from J; junction bases left unmatched: 8. Germline-derived CDR1 and CDR2 are KGHSH and LQKENI. The CDR3 reads CASSRSRGLQETQYF. CDR3 DNA sequence: TGTGCCAGCTCCCGGAGCAGGGGGCTGCAAGAGACCCAGTACTTC.

This clonotype was picked up many times. The chain recombines TRBV5-8 with TRBJ1-2, with D possibly matching TRBD1 (6 bases). Looked up from germline, CDR1 is SGHTS and CDR2 is YDEGEE. The CDR3 sequence is 11 residues long. The ends were cut back, 9 bases at V and 8 bases at J, with 14 bases in the middle. Here the CDR3 DNA reads TGTGCCACCGGGGGGGACACCGGCTACACCTTC. Its protein is CATGGDTGYTF.

This clonotype was recorded at least ten times. The chain is built from TRBV2 and TRBJ2-7; 9 nucleotides agree with TRBD2. The CDR3 sequence is 15 residues long. Trimming at V came to 1 base and at J to 6 bases, leaving 7 bases not matched to a gene. Germline loops: CDR1 SNHLY, CDR2 FYNNEI. The CDR3 protein is CASSEELAGRGEQYF. Here the CDR3 DNA reads TGTGCCAGCAGTGAAGAACTAGCGGGCAGAGGCGAGCAGTACTTC.

This clonotype was detected ten times or more. V gene TRBV5-1 combines with J gene TRBJ1-3; tentative D call: TRBD1 (5 bases). V dropped 1 base and J dropped 2 bases, with 16 bases sitting between them. The V gene's germline CDR1 is SGHRS and CDR2 YFSETQ. The CDR3 contains 17 residues. CDR3 nucleotide sequence: TGCGCCAGCAGCTTGAGGGGCTCCTCGGCGGCTGGAAACACCATATATTTT. Amino acids: CASSLRGSSAAGNTIYF.

This clonotype was counted ten times or more. It is likely a read error, because the conserved phenylalanine at the end of the CDR3 is missing. The V and J genes are TRBV7-2 and TRBJ2-3, with TRBD2 identical over 8 bases. The germline V gene has CDR1 SGHTA and CDR2 FQGNSA. Losses at the gene ends were 7 bases for V and 0 bases for J; bases not matched to a gene: 9. The CDR3 extends over 16 amino acids. The DNA for the CDR3 is TGTGCCAGCAACCTACGGGTAGCGGGGAGCACAGATACGCAGTATTCT. This gives the protein CASNLRVAGSTDTQYS.

The table lists this clonotype with many counts. This chain links TRBV14 with TRBJ2-3; D gene uncertain. The V gene's germline CDR1 is SGHDN and CDR2 FVKESK. The ends were cut back, 6 bases at V and 0 bases at J, with 7 bases in the middle. This CDR3 spans 13 amino acids. The CDR3 nucleotides read TGTGCCAGCAGTGTTAGGAGCACAGATACGCAGTATTTT. The encoded protein is CASSVRSTDTQYF.

The rearrangement links TRBV9 to TRBJ2-7; 11 bases map to TRBD1. The CDR3 spans 15 residues. Germline V lookup: CDR1 SGDLS, CDR2 YYNGEE. The J segment lost 6 bases and the V segment lost 4 bases, leaving 9 bases of the junction unmatched. In DNA, the CDR3 is TGTGCCAGCAGCCGTGAGGGACAGGGGGAGCGCGAGCAGTACTTC. It encodes CASSREGQGEREQYF. Complete variable domain (other parts from reference TRBV9 and TRBJ2-7): DSGVTQTPKHLITATGQRVTLRCSPRSGDLSVYWYQQSLDQGLQFLIQYYNGEERAKGNILERFSAQQFPDLHSELNLSSLELGDSALYFCASSREGQGEREQYFGPGTRLTVT.

This clonotype was counted ten times or more. The J gene is TRBJ2-7, the V gene TRBV5-4; a weak D match, TRBD2 (5 bases). There are 13 residues in the CDR3. The ends were cut back, 0 bases at V and 5 bases at J, with 9 bases in the middle. Looked up from germline, CDR1 is SGHNT and CDR2 is YYREEE (reference sequence). The CDR3 reads CASSLAFSDEQYF. In nucleotides, the CDR3 is TGTGCCAGCAGCTTGGCCTTTAGCGACGAGCAGTACTTC.

In its sample, this clonotype was seen a few times. An end of the junction differs from the germline gene, which may be a read error. The genes are TRBV6-2 or TRBV6-3 and TRBJ2-7; tentatively, D is TRBD2 (5 bases). CDR1 and CDR2 (germline): MNHEY, SVGEGT. The CDR3 totals 19 residues. This CDR3 is CASSHSMGSFREAVYEQYF. CDR3 DNA sequence: TGTGCCAGCAGTCACTCCATGGGGAGTTTCCGAGAGGCGGTCTACGAGCAGTACTTC.

Concerning this clonotype: The junction departs from the called germline gene at one end, perhaps through a read error. The rearrangement links TRBV9 to TRBJ2-6; D might be TRBD1 (7 bases). CDR3 length: 17 amino acids. CDR1 is SGDLS, CDR2 YYNGEE, per germline. The CDR3 DNA reads as TGTGCCAGCAGCGTAGACAGGGGACTCTCTGGGGCCACCGTCCTGACTTTC. Protein sequence: CASSVDRGLSGATVLTF. Filled out from reference TRBV9 and TRBJ2-6, the complete variable domain reads DSGVTQTPKHLITATGQRVTLRCSPRSGDLSVYWYQQSLDQGLQFLIQYYNGEERAKGNILERFSAQQFPDLHSELNLSSLELGDSALYFCASSVDRGLSGATVLTFGAGSRLTVL.

At least ten counts were recorded for this clonotype. The V gene is TRBV20-1, the J gene TRBJ2-5, with a weak D call TRBD2 (5 bases). Trimming stripped 6 bases from V and 2 bases from J, with 19 bases between. The CDR3 length is 15 residues. Germline-derived CDR1 and CDR2 are DFQATT and SNEGSKA (reference sequence). CDR3 DNA sequence: TGCAGTGCAACGGCTCCGAGGGCGGGTCAAGAGACCCAGTACTTC. It translates to CSATAPRAGQETQYF.

This clonotype occurred many times. The chain recombines TRBV7-2 with TRBJ1-1; D may be TRBD1 (5 bases). The CDR3 is 13 residues long. The germline V gene has CDR1 SGHTA and CDR2 FQGNSA. V lost 4 bases and J lost 1, with 7 bases in between. Here the CDR3 reads CASSSQGNTEAFF. The DNA of the CDR3 is TGTGCCAGCAGCTCTCAGGGGAACACTGAAGCTTTCTTT.

The chain recombines TRBV10-3 with TRBJ2-3; D possibly corresponds to TRBD1 (5 bases). This CDR3 comprises 14 residues. Germline CDR1 is ENHRY and CDR2 is SYGVKD. The V end lost 10 bases, the J end lost 5 bases, and 19 bases lay between the germline ends. CDR3 DNA: TGTGCCACCCTCCAGCAGGGTCAGGGAGATACGCAGTATTTT. Its translation: CATLQQGQGDTQYF.

The V call is TRBV11-2, the J call TRBJ1-6; 8 bases map to TRBD1. This CDR3 has 14 residues. After removal of 5 bases from V and 7 bases from J, the junction contained 4 bases not matched to a gene. The germline V gene encodes CDR1 SGHAT and CDR2 FQNNGV. The CDR3 DNA reads TGTGCCAGCAGCCCACGGACAGGGAATTCACCCCTCCACTTT. Amino acid sequence: CASSPRTGNSPLHF.

This clonotype came up many times. The chain couples TRBV29-1 to TRBJ1-2, with D tentatively TRBD1 (5 bases). Germline lookup yields CDR1 SQVTM and CDR2 ANQGSEA. V lost 6 bases and J lost 4, with 18 bases in between. The CDR3 has 14 residues. CDR3 sequence: CSVGRGRAPYGYTF. As DNA, the CDR3 is TGCAGCGTGGGGCGTGGACGGGCGCCCTATGGCTACACCTTC. The complete variable domain, with remaining parts taken from reference TRBV29-1 and TRBJ1-2, reads SAVISQKPSRDICQRGTSLTIQCQVDSQVTMMFWYRQQPGQSLTLIATANQGSEATYESGFVIDKFPISRPNLTFSTLTVSNMSPEDSSIYLCSVGRGRAPYGYTFGSGTRLTVV.

This clonotype was found a few times. A read error may be the cause here, since a much bigger clone is one base away. CDR3 nucleotides: TGCAGTGCTAGAGATCGGAAGCGAACCTCCGAGCAGTACTTC. This gives the protein CSARDRKRTSEQYF. The V call is TRBV20-1, the J call TRBJ2-7, with D unclear. V lost 0 bases and J lost 6, with 15 bases in between. Germline V gene sequence: CDR1 DFQATT, CDR2 SNEGSKA (reference sequence). The CDR3 runs 14 residues.

This clonotype occurred many times. Compared with germline, one end of the junction differs, possibly owing to a read error. The chain is built from TRBV6-2 or TRBV6-3 and TRBJ1-5, with D unresolved. The germline V gene has CDR1 MNHEY and CDR2 SVGEGT. The CDR3 sequence is 16 residues long. DNA for the CDR3: TGTGCCAGCAGTCACTCGACTCGGGAGTCGGTTCAGCCCCAGCATTTT. Translating gives CASSHSTRESVQPQHF.

At least ten counts were recorded for this clonotype. The chain employs TRBV7-3 and TRBJ2-2; D is ambiguous. This CDR3 is 15 amino acids long. Germline values: CDR1 SGHTA, CDR2 FQGTGA. Trimming pared 5 bases from V and 3 bases from J, leaving 13 bases between. The chain's CDR3 is CASSQMVGHTGELFF. CDR3 nucleotide sequence: TGTGCCAGCAGCCAAATGGTGGGCCACACCGGGGAGCTGTTTTTT.

This clonotype has at least ten counts. V gene TRBV27 combines with J gene TRBJ1-2; a weak D match, TRBD1 (5 bases). The V end lost 2 bases, the J end lost 5 bases, and 15 bases lay between the germline ends. The CDR3 runs 15 residues. Germline lookup yields CDR1 MNHEY and CDR2 SMNVEV (reference sequence). The CDR3 sequence is CASSLKGAWEYGYTF. The CDR3 nucleotides are TGTGCCAGCAGTTTAAAAGGGGCCTGGGAGTATGGCTACACCTTC.

This clonotype was seen at least ten times. V gene TRBV4-2 combines with J gene TRBJ2-1; D unclear. Germline V lookup: CDR1 LGHNA, CDR2 YNFKEQ. There are 17 residues in the CDR3. The V end lost 0 bases, the J end lost 1 base, and 13 bases lay between the germline ends. Here the CDR3 DNA reads TGTGCCAGCAGCCAAGATAAGGGCGTTTGGTCCTACAATGAGCAGTTCTTC. It yields the protein CASSQDKGVWSYNEQFF.

In its sample, this clonotype was seen many times. The chain employs TRBV20-1 and TRBJ2-1; the D is unclear. The CDR3 runs 14 residues. The germline V gene has CDR1 DFQATT and CDR2 SNEGSKA (reference sequence). V gave up 5 bases and J gave up 3 bases, with 14 bases separating them. Here the CDR3 reads CSAPRWADYNEQFF. The CDR3, as DNA: TGCAGTGCTCCTCGGTGGGCAGACTACAATGAGCAGTTCTTC.

This chain links TRBV6-2 or TRBV6-3 with TRBJ1-5; 7 bases map to TRBD1. CDR3 length: 15 amino acids. Germline CDR1 and CDR2: MNHEY and SVGEGT. With 4 bases clipped from V and 0 bases from J, the junction kept 3 bases outside the gene matches. DNA for the CDR3: TGTGCCAGCAGTTCCACAGGGGTTAGCAATCAGCCCCAGCATTTT. Protein product: CASSSTGVSNQPQHF.

The table lists this clonotype with many counts. The chain carries TRBV20-1 and TRBJ1-6, with D possibly TRBD1 on 5 matching bases. The germline CDR1 and CDR2 sequences are DFQATT and SNEGSKA (reference sequence). Deletions cut 3 bases from V and 13 bases from J, with 16 bases between. CDR3 length: 13 amino acids. The CDR3 region is CSASRDLVRPLHF. In DNA form, the CDR3 reads TGCAGTGCTAGCCGGGACCTAGTACGTCCCCTCCACTTT.

This clonotype was detected many times. This may arise from a read error, as a much more abundant clone is one base away. No conserved phenylalanine or tryptophan is present at the end of the CDR3, so a read error is the likely explanation. V and J are TRBV7-9 and TRBJ2-5; D is possibly TRBD2 (5 bases). Germline V gene lookup returns CDR1 SEHNR and CDR2 FQNEAQ (reference sequence). V lost 1 base and J lost 4, with 10 bases in between. The CDR3 is made up of 14 amino acids. The DNA of the CDR3 is TGTGCCAGCAGCTTAGTGGCAGGAGGAGAGACCCAGTACCTC. Protein product: CASSLVAGGETQYL.

This clonotype was observed a handful of times. This chain connects TRBV18 to TRBJ1-4; 9 positions match TRBD1. CDR1 is KGHSH and CDR2 is LQKENI in the germline V gene. The CDR3 loop spans 16 amino acids. Trimming cost V 3 bases and J 7 bases; bases outside gene matches: 9. The CDR3 bases are TGTGCCAGCTCACCGCCCCTCGGGACAGGGAGTGAAAAACTGTTTTTT. Translation gives CASSPPLGTGSEKLFF.

The chain has TRBV12-3 or TRBV12-4 and TRBJ2-7, with a weak D call TRBD2 (5 bases). Trimming left V 0 bases short and J 4 bases short, with 13 bases between. This CDR3 comprises 15 residues. The CDR3 protein is CASSLAGEYVYEQYF. In nucleotides, the CDR3 is TGTGCCAGCAGTTTAGCGGGAGAGTATGTATACGAGCAGTACTTC.